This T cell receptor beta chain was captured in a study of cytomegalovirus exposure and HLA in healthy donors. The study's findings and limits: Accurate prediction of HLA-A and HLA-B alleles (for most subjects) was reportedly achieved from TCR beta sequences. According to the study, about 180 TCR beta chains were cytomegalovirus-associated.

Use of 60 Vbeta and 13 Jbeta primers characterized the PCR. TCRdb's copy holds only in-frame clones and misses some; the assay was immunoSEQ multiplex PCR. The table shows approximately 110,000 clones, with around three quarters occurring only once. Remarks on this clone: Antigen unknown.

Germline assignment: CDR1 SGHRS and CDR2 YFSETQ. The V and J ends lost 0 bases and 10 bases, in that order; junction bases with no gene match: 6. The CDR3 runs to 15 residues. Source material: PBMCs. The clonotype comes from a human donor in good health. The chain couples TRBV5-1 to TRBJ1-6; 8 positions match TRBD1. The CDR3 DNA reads TGCGCCAGCAGCTTGGATGACAGGGGACAATCACCCCTCCACTTT. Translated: CASSLDDRGQSPLHF.